This T cell receptor beta chain originates from a study of blood T cell repertoires in COVID-19 (dated by TCRdb to 2019 to 2021). Regarding the complete study: Collaborator samples came from the United States, Italy and Spain and covered acute and convalescent phases of COVID-19. The repertoires were released in a freely available public database meant as a resource for research on the immune response to SARS-CoV-2. The material from the prospective study consisted of cDNA or gDNA derived from T cells, B-cell-depleted T cells, or PBMCs. The samples were drawn from two sources: the first 160 participants of the ongoing ImmuneRACE study, and over 1,000 subjects contributed by 6 global collaborators. A de-identified subject ID, COVID-19 status, age in years and sex were almost always included in the sample metadata. HLA class I and class II types, where available, came from metadata supplied by the sample provider rather than from assay-based typing. The dataset comprised deeply sampled blood TCRbeta repertoires from subjects exposed to, actively infected with, or recovered from COVID-19.

This clone has only one observation. This clone's antigen is unknown. Base qualities are not recorded, but no much larger clone differs from it by a single base. General conclusions and limits of the study: Clinical and demographic metadata were provided uncurated, with the amount varying by source and participant.

Participants in the prospective study were aged roughly 18 to 100 years, lived in 24 United States geographic areas, and enrolled through a virtual design. Cohort assignment in the prospective study relied on participant-reported clinical history from a screening survey and a study questionnaire. Each participant in the prospective study had whole blood, serum and a nasopharyngeal or oropharyngeal swab collected by mobile phlebotomists. Over a roughly two-month period, participants in the prospective study had the option of providing additional blood draws and questionnaires. Before DNA extraction, prospective study blood samples were shipped either frozen or at room temperature. The immunoSEQ Assay, a bias-controlled multiplex PCR, was used to amplify TCRbeta CDR3 regions from genomic DNA. The paper's processing steps were these. Within the assay, amplification of reference gene primers was used to estimate how many nucleated cells each sample contained. Sequence reads were collapsed and filtered to measure the absolute abundance of every unique TCRbeta CDR3 rearrangement. For each sample, productive Simpson clonality was calculated as the square root of Simpson's diversity index over productive rearrangements. The table was pulled from immuneACCESS by TCRdb, which kept in-frame rearrangements only. Such tables lose some clones; where checked, under half of the loss comes from unresolved V genes, and the rest has no known cause. The DNA gave D and trimming, while V, J and clone size come from that table. This sample comprises under 350,000 clones, around 85% of them detected only once. 4% to 5% of the sample comes from the top ten.

Counted from cysteine to phenylalanine, this CDR3 has 16 amino acids. This entry keeps only the CDR3 DNA: 48 bases, framed from base 1. Reading the germline V gene gives CDR1 MDHEN and CDR2 SYDVKM. For this chain, trimming is 3 bases at the V end and 9 bases at the J end, and the number of junction bases without a gene match is 7. The clonotype comes from a woman in her thirties or forties with acute COVID-19. The chain joins TRBV28 to TRBJ2-1, with 14 bases matching TRBD2. The sequenced material came from PBMCs or T cells enriched from blood (not recorded which). The DNA reads TGTGCCAGCAGTTTCAGACTAGCGGGAGGGGCGGGTGAGCAGTTCTTC. It encodes CASSFRLAGGAGEQFF. The full variable domain, completed from the reference TRBV28 and TRBJ2-1 proteins outside the CDR3, reads DVKVTQSSRYLVKRTGEKVFLECVQDMDHENMFWYRQDPGLGLRLIYFSYDVKMKEKGDIPEGYSVSREKKERFSLILESASTNQTSMYLCASSFRLAGGAGEQFFGPGTRLTVL.